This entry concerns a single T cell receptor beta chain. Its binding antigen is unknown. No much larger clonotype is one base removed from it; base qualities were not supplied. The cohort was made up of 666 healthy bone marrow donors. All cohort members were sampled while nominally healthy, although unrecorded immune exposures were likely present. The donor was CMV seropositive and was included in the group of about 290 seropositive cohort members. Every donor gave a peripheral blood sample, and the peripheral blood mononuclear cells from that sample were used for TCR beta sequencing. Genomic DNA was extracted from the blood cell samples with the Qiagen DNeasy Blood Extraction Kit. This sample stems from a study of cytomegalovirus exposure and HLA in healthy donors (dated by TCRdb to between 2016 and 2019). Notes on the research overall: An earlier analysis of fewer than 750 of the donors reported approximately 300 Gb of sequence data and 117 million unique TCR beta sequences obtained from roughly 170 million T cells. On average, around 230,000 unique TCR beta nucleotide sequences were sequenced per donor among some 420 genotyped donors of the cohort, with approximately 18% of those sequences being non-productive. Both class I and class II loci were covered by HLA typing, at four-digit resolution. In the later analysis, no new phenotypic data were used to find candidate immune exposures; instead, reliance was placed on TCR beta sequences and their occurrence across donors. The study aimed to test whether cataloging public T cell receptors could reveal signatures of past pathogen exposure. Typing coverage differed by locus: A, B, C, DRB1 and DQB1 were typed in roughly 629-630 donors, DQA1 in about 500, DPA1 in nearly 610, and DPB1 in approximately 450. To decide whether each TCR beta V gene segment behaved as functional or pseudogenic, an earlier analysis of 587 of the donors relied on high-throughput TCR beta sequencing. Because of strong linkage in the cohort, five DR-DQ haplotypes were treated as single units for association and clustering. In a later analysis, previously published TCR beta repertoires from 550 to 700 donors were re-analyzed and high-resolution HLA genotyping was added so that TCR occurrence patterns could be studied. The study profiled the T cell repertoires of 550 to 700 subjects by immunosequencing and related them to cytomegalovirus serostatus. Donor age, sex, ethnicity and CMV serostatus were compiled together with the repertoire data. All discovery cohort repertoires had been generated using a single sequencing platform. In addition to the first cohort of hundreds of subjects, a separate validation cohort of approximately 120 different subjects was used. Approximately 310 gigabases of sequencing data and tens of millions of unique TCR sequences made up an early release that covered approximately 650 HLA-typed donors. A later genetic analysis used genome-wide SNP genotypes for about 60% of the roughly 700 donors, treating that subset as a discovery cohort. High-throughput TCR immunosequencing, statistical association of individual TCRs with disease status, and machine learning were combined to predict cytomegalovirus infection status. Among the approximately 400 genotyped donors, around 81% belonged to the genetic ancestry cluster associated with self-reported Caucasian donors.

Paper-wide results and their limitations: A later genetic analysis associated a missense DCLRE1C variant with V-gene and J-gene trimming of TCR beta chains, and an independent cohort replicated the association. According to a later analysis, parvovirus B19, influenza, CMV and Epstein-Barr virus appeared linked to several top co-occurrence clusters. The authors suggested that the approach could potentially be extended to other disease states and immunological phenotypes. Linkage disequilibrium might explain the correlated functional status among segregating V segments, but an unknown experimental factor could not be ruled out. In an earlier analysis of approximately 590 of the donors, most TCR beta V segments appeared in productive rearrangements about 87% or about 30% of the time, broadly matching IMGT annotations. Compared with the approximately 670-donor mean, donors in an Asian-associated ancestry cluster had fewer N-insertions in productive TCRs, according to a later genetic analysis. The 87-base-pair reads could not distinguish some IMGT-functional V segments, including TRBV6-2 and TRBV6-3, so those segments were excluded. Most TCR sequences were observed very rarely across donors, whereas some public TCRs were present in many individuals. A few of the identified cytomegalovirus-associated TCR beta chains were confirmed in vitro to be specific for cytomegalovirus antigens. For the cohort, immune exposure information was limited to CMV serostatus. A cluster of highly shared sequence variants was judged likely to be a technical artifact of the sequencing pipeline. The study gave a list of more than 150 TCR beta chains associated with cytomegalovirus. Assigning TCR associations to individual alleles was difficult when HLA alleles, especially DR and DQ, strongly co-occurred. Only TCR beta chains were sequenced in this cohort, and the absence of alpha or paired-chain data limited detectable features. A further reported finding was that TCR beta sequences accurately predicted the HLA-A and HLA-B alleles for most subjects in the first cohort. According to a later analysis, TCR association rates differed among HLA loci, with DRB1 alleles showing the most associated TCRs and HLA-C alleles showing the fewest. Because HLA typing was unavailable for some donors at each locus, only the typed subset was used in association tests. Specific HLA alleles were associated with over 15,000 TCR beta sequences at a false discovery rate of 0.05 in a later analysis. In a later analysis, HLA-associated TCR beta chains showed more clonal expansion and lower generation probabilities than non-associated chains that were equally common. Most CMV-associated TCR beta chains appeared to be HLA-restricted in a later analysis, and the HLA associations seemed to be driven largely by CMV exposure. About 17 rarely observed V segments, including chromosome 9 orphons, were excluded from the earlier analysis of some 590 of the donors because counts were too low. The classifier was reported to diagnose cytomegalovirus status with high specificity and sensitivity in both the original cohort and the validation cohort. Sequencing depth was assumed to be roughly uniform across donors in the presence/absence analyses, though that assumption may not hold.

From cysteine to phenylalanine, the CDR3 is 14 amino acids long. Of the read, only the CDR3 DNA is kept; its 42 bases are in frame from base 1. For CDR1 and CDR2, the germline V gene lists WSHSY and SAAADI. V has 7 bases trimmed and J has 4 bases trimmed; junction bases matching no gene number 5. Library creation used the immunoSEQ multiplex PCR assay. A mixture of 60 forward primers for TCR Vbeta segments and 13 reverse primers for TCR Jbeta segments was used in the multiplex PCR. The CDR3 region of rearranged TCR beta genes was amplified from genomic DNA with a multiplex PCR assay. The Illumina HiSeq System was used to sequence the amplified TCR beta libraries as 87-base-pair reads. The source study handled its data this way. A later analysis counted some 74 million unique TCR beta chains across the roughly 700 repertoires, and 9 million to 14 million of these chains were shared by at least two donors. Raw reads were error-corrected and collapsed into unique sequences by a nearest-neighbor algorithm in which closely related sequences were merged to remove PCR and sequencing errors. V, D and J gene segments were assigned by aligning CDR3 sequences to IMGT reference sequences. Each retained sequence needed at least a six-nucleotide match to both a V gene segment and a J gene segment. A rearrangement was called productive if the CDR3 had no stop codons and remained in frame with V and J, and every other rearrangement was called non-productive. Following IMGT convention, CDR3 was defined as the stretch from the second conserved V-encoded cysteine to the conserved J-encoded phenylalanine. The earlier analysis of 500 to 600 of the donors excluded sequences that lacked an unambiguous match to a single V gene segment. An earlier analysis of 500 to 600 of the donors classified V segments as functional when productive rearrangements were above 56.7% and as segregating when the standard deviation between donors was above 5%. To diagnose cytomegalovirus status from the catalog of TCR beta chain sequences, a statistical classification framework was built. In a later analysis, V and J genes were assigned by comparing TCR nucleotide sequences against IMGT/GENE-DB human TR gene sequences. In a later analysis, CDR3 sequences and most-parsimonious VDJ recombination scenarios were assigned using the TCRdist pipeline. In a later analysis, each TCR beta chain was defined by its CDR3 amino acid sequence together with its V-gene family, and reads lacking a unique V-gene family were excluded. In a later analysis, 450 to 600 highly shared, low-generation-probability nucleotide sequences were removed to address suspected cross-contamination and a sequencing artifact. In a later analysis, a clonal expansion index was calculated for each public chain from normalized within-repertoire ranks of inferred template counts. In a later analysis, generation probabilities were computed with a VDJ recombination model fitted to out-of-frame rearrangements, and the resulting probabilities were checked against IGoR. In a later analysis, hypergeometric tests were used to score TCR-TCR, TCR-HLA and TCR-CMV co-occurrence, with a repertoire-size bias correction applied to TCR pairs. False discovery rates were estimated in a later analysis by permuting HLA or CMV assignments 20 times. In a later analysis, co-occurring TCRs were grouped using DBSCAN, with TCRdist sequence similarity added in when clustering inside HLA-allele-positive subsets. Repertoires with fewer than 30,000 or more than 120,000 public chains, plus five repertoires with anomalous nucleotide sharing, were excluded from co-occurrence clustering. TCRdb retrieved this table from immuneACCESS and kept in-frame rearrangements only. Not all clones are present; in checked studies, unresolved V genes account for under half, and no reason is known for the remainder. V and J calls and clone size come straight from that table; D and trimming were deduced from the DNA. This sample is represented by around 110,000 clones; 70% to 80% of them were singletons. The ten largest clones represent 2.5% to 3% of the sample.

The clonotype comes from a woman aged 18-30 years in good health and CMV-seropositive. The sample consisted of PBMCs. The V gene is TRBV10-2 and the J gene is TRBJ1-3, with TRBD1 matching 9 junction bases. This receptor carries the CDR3 CASTGTGFGNTIYF. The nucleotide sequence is TGCGCCAGCACCGGGACAGGGTTCGGAAACACCATATATTTT.